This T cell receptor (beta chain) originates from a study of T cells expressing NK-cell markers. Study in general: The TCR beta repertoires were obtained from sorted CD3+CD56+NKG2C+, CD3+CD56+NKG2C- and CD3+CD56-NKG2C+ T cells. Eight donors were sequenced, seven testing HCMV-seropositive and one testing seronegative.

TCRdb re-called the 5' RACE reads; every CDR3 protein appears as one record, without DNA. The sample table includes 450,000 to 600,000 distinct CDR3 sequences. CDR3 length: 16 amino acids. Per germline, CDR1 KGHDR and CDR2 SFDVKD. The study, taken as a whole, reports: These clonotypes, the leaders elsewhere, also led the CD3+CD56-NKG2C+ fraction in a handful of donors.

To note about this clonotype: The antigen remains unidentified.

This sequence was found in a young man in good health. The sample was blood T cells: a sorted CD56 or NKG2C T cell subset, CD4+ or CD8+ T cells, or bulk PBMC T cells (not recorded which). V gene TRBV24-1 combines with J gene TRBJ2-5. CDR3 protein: CATSDHRFLPGETQYF.